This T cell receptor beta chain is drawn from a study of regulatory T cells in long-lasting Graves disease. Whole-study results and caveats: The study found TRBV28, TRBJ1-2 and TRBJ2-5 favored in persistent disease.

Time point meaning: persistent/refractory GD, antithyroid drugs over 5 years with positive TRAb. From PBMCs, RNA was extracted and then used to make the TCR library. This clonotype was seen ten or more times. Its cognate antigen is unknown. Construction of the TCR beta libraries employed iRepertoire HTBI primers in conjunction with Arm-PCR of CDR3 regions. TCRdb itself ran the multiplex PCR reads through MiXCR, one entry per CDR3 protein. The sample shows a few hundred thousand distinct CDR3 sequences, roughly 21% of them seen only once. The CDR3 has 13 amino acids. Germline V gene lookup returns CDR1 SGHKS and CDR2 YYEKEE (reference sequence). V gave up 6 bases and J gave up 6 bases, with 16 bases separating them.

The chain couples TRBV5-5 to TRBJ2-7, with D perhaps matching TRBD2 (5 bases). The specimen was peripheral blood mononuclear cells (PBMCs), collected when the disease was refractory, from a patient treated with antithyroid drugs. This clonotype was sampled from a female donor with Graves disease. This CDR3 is CASTRRGLSEQYF. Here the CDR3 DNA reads TGTGCCAGCACCCGCCGGGGTCTGTCCGAGCAGTACTTC.